The present T cell receptor (beta chain) was sequenced within a study of identical twins. The study, taken as a whole, reports: Twins shared beta out-of-frame sequences in excess, but this excess was weaker.

This clonotype was counted many times. The antigen remains undetermined. Germline values: CDR1 DFQATT, CDR2 SNEGSKA (reference sequence). Trimming cost V 5 bases and J 4 bases, with 13 bases left between them. The CDR3 has 13 residues. MiXCR, applied by TCRdb to the 5' RACE reads, yields one record per CDR3 protein. Here the sample spans 650,000 to 800,000 distinct CDR3 sequences, under 9% being singletons. These data also formed part of another study, on yellow fever vaccine responses in identical twins.

The rearrangement uses TRBV20-1 and TRBJ2-3, with no clear D. This TCR came from a young woman in good health. Sequenced sample: PBMCs. The CDR3 spells CSALSRVSDTQYF. CDR3 sequence (DNA): TGCAGTGCTCTAAGTCGGGTCTCAGATACGCAGTATTTT.